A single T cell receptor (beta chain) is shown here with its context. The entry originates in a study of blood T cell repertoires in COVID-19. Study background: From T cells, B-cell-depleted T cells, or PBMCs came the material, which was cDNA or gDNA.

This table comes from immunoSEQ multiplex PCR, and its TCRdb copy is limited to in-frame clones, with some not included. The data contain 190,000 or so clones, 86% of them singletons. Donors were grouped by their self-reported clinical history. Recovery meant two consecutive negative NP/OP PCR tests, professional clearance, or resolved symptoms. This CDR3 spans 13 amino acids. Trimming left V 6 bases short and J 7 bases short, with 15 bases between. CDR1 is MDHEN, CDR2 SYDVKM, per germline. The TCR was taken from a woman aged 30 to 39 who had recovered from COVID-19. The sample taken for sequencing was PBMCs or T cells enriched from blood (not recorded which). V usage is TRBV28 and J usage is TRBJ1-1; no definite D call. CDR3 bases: TGTGCCAGCAGGAGATCAATTACCAATGAAGCTTTCTTT. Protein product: CASRRSITNEAFF.